A single T cell receptor beta chain is shown here with its context. These data belong to a study of identical twins. This CDR3 is built from 15 residues. Germline-derived CDR1 and CDR2 are SEHNR and FQNEAQ (reference sequence). V lost 1 base, J lost 7 bases, and 8 bases stayed unmatched. One entry per CDR3 protein results from TCRdb running MiXCR on the 5' RACE reads. The sample holds roughly 200,000 distinct CDR3 sequences; around a sixth are singletons and the top ten take 35% to 45%. The same sample was also studied in work on T cells expressing NK-cell markers.

Specimen: CD8+ T cells sorted from blood. This clonotype originated in a woman aged 18-29 years in good health. V usage is TRBV7-9 and J usage is TRBJ2-7, with 9 bases that match TRBD1. The CDR3 region is CASSLEGQGSGEQYF. The CDR3 DNA reads TGTGCCAGCAGCTTAGAAGGACAGGGGTCGGGTGAGCAGTACTTC. The full variable domain, rest sourced from reference TRBV7-9 and TRBJ2-7, is DTGVSQNPRHKITKRGQNVTFRCDPISEHNRLYWYRQTLGQGPEFLTYFQNEAQLEKSRLLSDRFSAERPKGSFSTLEIQRTEQGDSAMYLCASSLEGQGSGEQYFGPGTRLTVT.